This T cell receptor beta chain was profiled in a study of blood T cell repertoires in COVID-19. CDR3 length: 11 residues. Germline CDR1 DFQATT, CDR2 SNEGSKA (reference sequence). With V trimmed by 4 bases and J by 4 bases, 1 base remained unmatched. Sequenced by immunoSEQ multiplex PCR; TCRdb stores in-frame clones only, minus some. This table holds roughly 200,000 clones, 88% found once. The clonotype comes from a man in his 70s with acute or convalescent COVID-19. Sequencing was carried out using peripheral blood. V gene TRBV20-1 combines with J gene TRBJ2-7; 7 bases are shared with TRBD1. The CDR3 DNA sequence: TGCAGTGCTACGACAGGGTACGAGCAGTACTTC. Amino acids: CSATTGYEQYF.